This TCR beta chain stems from a study of T cells in Graves' hyperthyroidism and ophthalmopathy. In the study overall: Peripheral blood samples were taken at initial diagnosis, prior to any treatment. Study observations and caveats: In simple terms, a model built on 13 V-J features told ophthalmopathy apart from stable hyperthyroidism. Blood also held most thyroid clonotypes expanded beyond 0.001.

Patients were aged 18 to 65, had disease duration under 2 months, and had newly diagnosed hyperthyroidism. Worth noting for this clonotype: What it recognizes is unknown.

The investigators amplified TCR beta CDR3 regions from RNA transcripts. The TCR CDR3 first-round RT-PCR relied on the HTBI primer set. TCRdb ran MiXCR on the multiplex PCR reads and lists one entry per CDR3 protein. The table has some 760,000 distinct CDR3 sequences, roughly 15% seen once. The CDR3 length is 17 residues. Trimming took 5 bases from V and 3 from J, leaving 25 bases between them. In germline, CDR1 is GTSNPN, CDR2 SVGIG (reference sequence). The chain carries TRBV30 and TRBJ1-2; D unclear. Sequencing was carried out using blood. This receptor was identified in a woman between 18 and 29 years old with Graves' hyperthyroidism. The CDR3 region has the DNA TGTGCCTGGGCGGCGCAGTTTGTTCCGGAAAGGCACTATGGCTACACCTTC. Translated: CAWAAQFVPERHYGYTF.